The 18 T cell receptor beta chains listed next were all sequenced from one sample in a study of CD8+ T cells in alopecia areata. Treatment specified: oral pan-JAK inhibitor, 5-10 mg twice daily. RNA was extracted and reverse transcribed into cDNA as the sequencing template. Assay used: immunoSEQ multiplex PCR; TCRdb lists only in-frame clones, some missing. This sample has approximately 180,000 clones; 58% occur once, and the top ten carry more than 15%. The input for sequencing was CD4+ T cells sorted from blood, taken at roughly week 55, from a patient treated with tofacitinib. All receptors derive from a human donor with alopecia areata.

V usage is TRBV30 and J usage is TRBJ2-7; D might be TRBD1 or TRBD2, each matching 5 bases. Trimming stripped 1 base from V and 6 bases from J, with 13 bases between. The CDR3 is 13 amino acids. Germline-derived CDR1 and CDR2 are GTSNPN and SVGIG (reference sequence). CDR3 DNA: TGTGCCTGGAGTGCGGGGACGATCTCCGAGCAGTACTTC. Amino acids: CAWSAGTISEQYF.

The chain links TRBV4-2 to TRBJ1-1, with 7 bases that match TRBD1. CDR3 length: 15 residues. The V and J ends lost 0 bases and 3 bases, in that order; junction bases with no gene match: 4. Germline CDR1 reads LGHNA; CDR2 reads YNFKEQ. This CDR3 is CASSQEIGTDTEAFF. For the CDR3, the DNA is TGTGCCAGCAGCCAAGAGATTGGGACAGACACTGAAGCTTTCTTT.

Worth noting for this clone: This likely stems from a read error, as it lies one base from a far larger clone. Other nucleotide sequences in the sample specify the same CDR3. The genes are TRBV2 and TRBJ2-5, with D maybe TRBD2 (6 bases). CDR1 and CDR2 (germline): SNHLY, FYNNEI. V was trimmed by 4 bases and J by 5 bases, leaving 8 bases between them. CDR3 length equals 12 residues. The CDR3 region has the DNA TGTGCCAGCAGTGTAGGAGGGGAGACCCAGTACTTC. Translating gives CASSVGGETQYF.

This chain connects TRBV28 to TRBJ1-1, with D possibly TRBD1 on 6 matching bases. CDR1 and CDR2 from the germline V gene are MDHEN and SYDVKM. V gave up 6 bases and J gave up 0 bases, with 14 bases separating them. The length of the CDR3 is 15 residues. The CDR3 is CASSPPQGMNTEAFF. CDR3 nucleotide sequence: TGTGCCAGCAGCCCACCCCAGGGGATGAACACTGAAGCTTTCTTT.

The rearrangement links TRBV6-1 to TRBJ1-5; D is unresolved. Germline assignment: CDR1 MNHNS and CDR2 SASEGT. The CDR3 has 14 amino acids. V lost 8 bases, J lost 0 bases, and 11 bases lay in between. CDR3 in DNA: TGTGCCAGCCGTAAGGACGATAGCAATCAGCCCCAGCATTTT. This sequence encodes CASRKDDSNQPQHF.

The CDR3 DNA sequence: TGTGCCAGCAGTGAAGCCGGGACGACCGACGAGCAGTACTTC. As protein: CASSEAGTTDEQYF. V and J are TRBV6-1 and TRBJ2-7; D is perhaps TRBD1 or TRBD2 (5 bases each). V gave up 0 bases and J gave up 5 bases, with 11 bases separating them. The CDR3 sequence is 14 residues long. The germline V gene encodes CDR1 MNHNS and CDR2 SASEGT.

CDR3 DNA: TGTGCCAGCAGCTTAGATCGGTACGGGGAGCTGTTTTTT. Its translation: CASSLDRYGELFF. The J gene is TRBJ2-2, the V gene TRBV11-2; no definite D call. Trimming shortened V by 0 bases and J by 7 bases, and 6 bases separated the two germline ends. Germline CDR1 reads SGHAT; CDR2 reads FQNNGV. This CDR3 has 13 residues.

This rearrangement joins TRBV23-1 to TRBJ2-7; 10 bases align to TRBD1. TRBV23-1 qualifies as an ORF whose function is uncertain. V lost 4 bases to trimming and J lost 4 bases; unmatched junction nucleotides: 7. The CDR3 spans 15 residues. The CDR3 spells CASSPPDRGDYEQYF. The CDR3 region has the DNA TGCGCCAGCAGTCCGCCGGACAGGGGGGATTACGAGCAGTACTTC.

As DNA, the CDR3 is TGTGCCAGCAGTTACGCGGGTAATTCACCCCTCCACTTT. It specifies CASSYAGNSPLHF. This chain connects TRBV6-5 to TRBJ1-6; D not resolved. The V gene's germline CDR1 is MNHEY and CDR2 SVGAGI. V was shortened by 2 bases and J by 6 bases, with 5 bases between the two germline ends. The CDR3 loop spans 13 amino acids.

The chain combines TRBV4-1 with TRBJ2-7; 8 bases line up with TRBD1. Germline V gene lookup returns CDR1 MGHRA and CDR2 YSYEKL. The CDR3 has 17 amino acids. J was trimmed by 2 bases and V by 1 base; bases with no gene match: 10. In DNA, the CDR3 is TGCGCCAGCAGCCAAGGAGAACTAGGACAGGGCCCCTACGAGCAGTACTTC. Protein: CASSQGELGQGPYEQYF.

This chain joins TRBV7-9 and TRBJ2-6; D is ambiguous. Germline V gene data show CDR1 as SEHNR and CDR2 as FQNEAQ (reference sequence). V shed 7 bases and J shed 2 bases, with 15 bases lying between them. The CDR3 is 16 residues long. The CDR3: CASTAPERAGANVLTF. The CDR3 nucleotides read TGTGCCAGCACCGCCCCCGAAAGGGCTGGGGCCAACGTCCTGACTTTC.

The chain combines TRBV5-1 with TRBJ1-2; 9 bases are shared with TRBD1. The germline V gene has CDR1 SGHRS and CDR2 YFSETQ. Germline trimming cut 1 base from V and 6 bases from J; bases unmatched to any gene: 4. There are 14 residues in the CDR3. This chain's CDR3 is CASSLSGQGDGYTF. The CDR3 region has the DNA TGCGCCAGCAGCTTGTCGGGACAGGGTGATGGCTACACCTTC.

The CDR3 DNA follows: TGCGCCAGCAGGGATGAAGAGACCCAGTACTTC. The encoded protein is CASRDEETQYF. V usage is TRBV5-1 and J usage is TRBJ2-5; D not certain. The germline V and J ends were trimmed by 5 bases and 3 bases, with 5 bases remaining between them. CDR1 is SGHRS and CDR2 is YFSETQ in the germline V gene. The CDR3 covers 11 residues.

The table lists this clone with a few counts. For the CDR3, the DNA is TGTGCCAGCAGCAGCCGGCCGGGGGGCTACAATGAGCAGTTCTTC. As protein: CASSSRPGGYNEQFF. The chain uses TRBV4-2 and TRBJ2-1, with 7 bases aligning to TRBD2. The CDR3 totals 15 residues. Germline loops: CDR1 LGHNA, CDR2 YNFKEQ. Unmatched junction bases numbered 7, after V lost 5 bases and J lost 3 bases.

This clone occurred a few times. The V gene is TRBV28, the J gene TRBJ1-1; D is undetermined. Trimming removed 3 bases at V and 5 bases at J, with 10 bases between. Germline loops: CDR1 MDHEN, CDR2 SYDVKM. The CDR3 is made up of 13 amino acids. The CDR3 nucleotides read TGTGCCAGCAGTTTCCTTAGTGGAACTGAAGCTTTCTTT. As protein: CASSFLSGTEAFF.

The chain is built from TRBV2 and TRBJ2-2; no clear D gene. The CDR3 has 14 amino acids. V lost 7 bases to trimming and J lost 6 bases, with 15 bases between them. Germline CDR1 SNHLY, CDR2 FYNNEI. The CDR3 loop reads CASTSPLGSGELFF. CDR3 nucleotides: TGTGCCAGCACATCTCCCCTTGGGTCCGGGGAGCTGTTTTTT. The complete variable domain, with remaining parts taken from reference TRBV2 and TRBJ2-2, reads EPEVTQTPSHQVTQMGQEVILRCVPISNHLYFYWYRQILGQKVEFLVSFYNNEISEKSEIFDDQFSVERPDGSNFTLKIRSTKLEDSAMYFCASTSPLGSGELFFGEGSRLTVL.

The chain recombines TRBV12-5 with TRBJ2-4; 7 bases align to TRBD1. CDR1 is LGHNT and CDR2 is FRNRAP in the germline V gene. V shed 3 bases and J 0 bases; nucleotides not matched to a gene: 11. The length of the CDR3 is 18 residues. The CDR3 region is CASGFTGTEKIAKNIQYF. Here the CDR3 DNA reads TGTGCTAGTGGTTTCACCGGGACAGAAAAAATAGCCAAAAACATTCAGTACTTC. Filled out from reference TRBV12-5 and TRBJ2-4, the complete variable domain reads DARVTQTPRHKVTEMGQEVTMRCQPILGHNTVFWYRQTMMQGLELLAYFRNRAPLDDSGMPKDRFSAEMPDATLATLKIQPSEPRDSAVYFCASGFTGTEKIAKNIQYFGAGTRLSVL.

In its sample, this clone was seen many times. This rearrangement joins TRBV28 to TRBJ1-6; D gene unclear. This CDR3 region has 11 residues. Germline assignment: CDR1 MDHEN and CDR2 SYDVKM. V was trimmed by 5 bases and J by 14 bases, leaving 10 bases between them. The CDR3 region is CASSRTRALHF. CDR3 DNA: TGTGCCAGCAGTCGAACTAGGGCCCTCCACTTT.